The present T cell receptor (beta chain) was sequenced within a study of human T cells and chemical hapten exposure (dated by TCRdb to the early 2020s). A note on the overall study: For sensitization, 2% DPC in acetone was applied to a 2 cm by 2 cm area of upper inner arm skin. Patch testing on the upper back used Finn chambers containing 0.01% DPC, with scoring done after 6 days according to International Contact Dermatitis Research Group standards. Blood samples were taken from patients before sensitization (week 0) and at 2, 6 and about 24 weeks after DPC sensitization. The libraries were sequenced as a pool, and the TCR yield per sample differed mostly because of small variations in library volumes within the pool. Most of the patients in the cohort were female, and the cohort covered alopecia areata with under or over 50% scalp involvement, alopecia totalis and alopecia universalis. The study tracked peripheral blood TCR repertoire changes in vivo during primary and secondary sensitization to the hapten diphenylcyclopropenone (DPC) in alopecia patients. For TCR sequencing, blood came from 25 to 35 alopecia patients at anywhere from one to four time points (pre-sensitization, 2, 6 and 24 weeks). Weekly therapeutic DPC doses were additionally applied to the scalp of patients throughout the roughly 23-week study period. Overall study outcomes, separate from this receptor: Alopecia, a presumed autoimmune disease, was present in all patients, so the immune response of the patients might differ from that of healthy individuals. The number of PT1 expanded TCRs positively correlated with patch test score, significant at thresholds 8, 16 and 32 but not 4. After repeated subsampling, changes were observed in the strength of the expansion versus patch-test correlation and in the threshold at which the correlation became significant. Expanded TCRs formed significantly more large CDR3 similarity clusters than pre-sensitization or healthy control sets, consistent with antigen-driven responses. DPC sensitization did not change how many TCRs were above 1 in 1000 frequency, and no evidence was found of alterations in global repertoire structure.

This clonotype was seen a few times. The clone's antigen remains unknown. No per-base quality is available; no much larger clone lies one base away. The label giving this sample's time point can be read as: patch test 1, 2 weeks after DPC sensitization. What the treatment or condition label conveys for this sample: therapeutic diphenylcyclopropenone sensitization with weekly scalp DPC. At each patch-test visit, blood was drawn before the patch test was applied. Patients were eligible if aged 18 to 70, diagnosed with alopecia and judged suitable for DPC therapy, and pregnant patients were excluded. Total RNA was extracted from unfractionated whole blood that had been collected in Tempus Blood RNA tubes. Library generation was performed with RACE. The sequencer listed for this sample is NextSeq 500. Library preparation attached unique molecular identifiers to individual cDNA molecules for quantitative, reproducible TCR counting. Each blood RNA sample was used to sequence both TCR alpha and TCR beta chains. Concerning the study's data processing: The median number of TCRs per sample was around 100,000, ranging from roughly 23,224 to 690,600. V, J and CDR3 annotation of the TCR reads was carried out using the Decombinator software suite. For PS versus PT1 abundance plots, all samples were subsampled to the same number of TCRs (28,000). TCRs were defined as expanded if absent before sensitization and observed at least eight times at the 2-week time point. TCRdb reran the public reads through fastp at Q25 and MiXCR, keeping productive beta chains. All rows with the same CDR3 protein become a single entry with the most common DNA and genes. The V and J calls here are based on TCRdb, not the publication. This sample lists around 110,000 distinct CDR3 sequences; 12% were detected once. In total, the top ten clones hold roughly 1.3% of the sample.

Including cysteine and phenylalanine, the CDR3 has 11 amino acids. Only CDR3 DNA remains: 33 bases, in frame from the first base. The junction shows trimming of 4 bases on V and 12 bases on J, plus 10 bases between the germline ends. From the germline V gene, CDR1 is MDHEN and CDR2 is SYDVKM. The material was whole blood, obtained in connection with sensitization to the hapten diphenylcyclopropenone (DPC). This TCR came from a woman in her fifties or sixties with alopecia areata. Some clones in this sample may be carry-over from other donors' samples. The V and J segments used are TRBV28 and TRBJ2-1, with TRBD2 perhaps the D gene, on 5 matching bases. The DNA sequence is given as TGTGCCAGCAGTTCCGCGGGTAGGCAGTTCTTC. Its amino acids are CASSSAGRQFF.